This T cell receptor beta chain was identified in a study of immune cell composition in non-small cell lung cancer. This clone was seen once. This table comes from immunoSEQ multiplex PCR, and its TCRdb copy is limited to in-frame clones, with some not included. The profile shows about 4,000 clones, 60% to 75% of them singletons. Trimming left V 0 bases short and J 3 bases short, with 9 bases between. The CDR3 is 14 residues long. Germline-derived CDR1 and CDR2 are SGHNT and YYREEE (reference sequence). The TCR sequence derives from a human donor with non-small cell lung cancer. Sequencing was carried out using lung tumor tissue. The chain joins TRBV5-4 to TRBJ2-5; D unclear. Here the CDR3 DNA reads TGTGCCAGCAGCTTGGGGGCATTCGAAGAGACCCAGTACTTC. Protein product: CASSLGAFEETQYF.